This T cell receptor beta chain came from a study of T cells in Graves' hyperthyroidism and ophthalmopathy. The TCR beta CDR3 regions underwent amplification using RNA transcripts as the source. HTBI primers were used for first-round RT-PCR of the TCR CDR3. TCRdb redid the calling of the multiplex PCR reads with MiXCR, one entry per CDR3 protein. The table includes 750,000 to 950,000 distinct CDR3 sequences, over 35% detected once. CDR1 and CDR2 from the germline V gene are LNHNV and YYDKDF (reference sequence). The CDR3 consists of 13 residues. The germline V and J ends were trimmed by 3 bases and 2 bases, with 8 bases remaining between them.

Sequenced: blood. This chain joins TRBV15 and TRBJ2-7; no reliable D call. The receptor comes from a man aged 18 to 29 with Graves' hyperthyroidism. The CDR3 sequence: CATSSESAYEQYF. As DNA, the CDR3 is TGTGCCACCAGCAGTGAGTCCGCCTACGAGCAGTACTTC.